A single sample gave rise to the 28 T cell receptor beta chains below, sequenced in a study of shared clonotypes between healthy human individuals. Sequencing was performed with immunoSEQ multiplex PCR; in TCRdb, only in-frame clones are kept and a portion is missing. The data show fewer than 1 million clones, about 96% seen once. Only CD45RO-negative cells positively selected for CCR7 counted as naive CD8 cells, so terminally differentiated effector memory CD45RA+ cells were excluded. The sequenced material came from naive CD8+ T cells sorted from blood. All receptors derive from a man aged 25 to 40 in good health.

With regard to this clone: The sample carries other DNA sequences with the same CDR3. The chain has TRBV27 and TRBJ2-7; a weak D match, TRBD2 (6 bases). V dropped 2 bases and J dropped 0 bases, with 8 bases sitting between them. Germline CDR1 MNHEY, CDR2 SMNVEV (reference sequence). The CDR3 extends over 14 amino acids. Here the CDR3 reads CASSLGGSSYEQYF. CDR3 in DNA: TGTGCCAGCAGTTTAGGGGGGAGCTCCTACGAGCAGTACTTC.

The V gene is TRBV6-6, the J gene TRBJ2-7, with a weak D call TRBD2 (6 bases). This CDR3 is 14 amino acids long. CDR1 MNHNY and CDR2 SVGAGI come from the germline V gene (reference sequence). The V end was cut by 2 bases, the J end by 3 bases, with 11 bases between. The CDR3 DNA is TGTGCCAGCAGTTACGTCGTTAGCGGCTACGAGCAGTACTTC. Translated, it gives CASSYVVSGYEQYF.

This clone was recorded only once. Distinct nucleotide sequences in the sample also encode this CDR3. The chain has TRBV9 and TRBJ1-2; 7 nucleotides line up with TRBD1. There are 14 residues in the CDR3. The J segment lost 4 bases and the V segment lost 0 bases, leaving 3 bases of the junction unmatched. Germline V gene data show CDR1 as SGDLS and CDR2 as YYNGEE. In DNA, the CDR3 is TGTGCCAGCAGCGTAGGACAGGGTGTCTATGGCTACACCTTC. Encoded protein: CASSVGQGVYGYTF.

V usage is TRBV5-5 and J usage is TRBJ2-7; 8 bases agree with TRBD1. Germline lookup yields CDR1 SGHKS and CDR2 YYEKEE (reference sequence). V shed 3 bases and J 3 bases; nucleotides not matched to a gene: 8. The CDR3 contains 15 residues. The chain's CDR3 is CASSSGQGLYYEQYF. The CDR3 DNA is TGTGCCAGCAGCTCCGGACAGGGCCTATACTACGAGCAGTACTTC. Full variable domain (rest looked up from reference TRBV5-5 and TRBJ2-7): DAGVTQSPTHLIKTRGQQVTLRCSPISGHKSVSWYQQVLGQGPQFIFQYYEKEERGRGNFPDRFSARQFPNYSSELNVNALLLGDSALYLCASSSGQGLYYEQYFGPGTRLTVT.

V usage is TRBV19 and J usage is TRBJ2-2; D not resolved. This CDR3 comprises 11 residues. Germline V gene lookup returns CDR1 LNHDA and CDR2 SQIVND (reference sequence). V shed 8 bases and J shed 8 bases, with 9 bases lying between them. The CDR3: CASSSSGELFF. CDR3 DNA: TGTGCCAGTTCCAGTTCTGGGGAGCTGTTTTTT.

The genes are TRBV30 and TRBJ2-4, with D possibly TRBD2 on 5 matching bases. Germline lookup yields CDR1 GTSNPN and CDR2 SVGIG (reference sequence). The CDR3 contains 13 residues. The V gene lost 6 bases and the J gene lost 11 bases, with 20 bases spanning the gap. CDR3 sequence reads: CACQLVNSAVQYF. In DNA, the CDR3 is TGTGCCTGCCAACTAGTGAACTCAGCGGTTCAGTACTTC.

The count of this clone is one. This same CDR3 is encoded by further DNA sequences in the sample. The chain couples TRBV7-9 to TRBJ1-1; D might be TRBD1 (6 bases). The length of the CDR3 is 13 residues. Deletions cut 1 base from V and 5 bases from J, with 8 bases between. Germline loops: CDR1 SEHNR, CDR2 FQNEAQ (reference sequence). In DNA form, the CDR3 reads TGTGCCAGCAGCTTAGATAGGGGGACTGAAGCTTTCTTT. Translation gives CASSLDRGTEAFF.

The V call is TRBV10-1, the J call TRBJ2-7; 9 bases map to TRBD2. CDR1 is WNHNN, CDR2 SYGVQD, per germline (reference sequence). The junction had 6 bases not matched to a gene; V was cut back by 0 bases and J by 3 bases. The CDR3 sequence is 16 residues long. In nucleotides, the CDR3 is TGCGCCAGCAGTGAGTCTGTTAGCGGGAGTTACTACGAGCAGTACTTC. Translating gives CASSESVSGSYYEQYF.

The gene calls are TRBV2 and TRBJ2-2; 9 nucleotides agree with TRBD2. This CDR3 comprises 15 residues. CDR1 SNHLY and CDR2 FYNNEI come from the germline V gene. The V segment lost 7 bases and the J segment 7 bases; nucleotides outside the gene matches: 10. The CDR3 sequence is CASTRLAGKHGELFF. The CDR3 coding sequence is TGTGCCAGCACTCGTCTAGCGGGAAAGCACGGGGAGCTGTTTTTT.

J is TRBJ2-1 and V is TRBV15, with 14 bases fitting TRBD2. The CDR3 has 17 residues. The germline V gene encodes CDR1 LNHNV and CDR2 YYDKDF (reference sequence). J was trimmed by 9 bases and V by 3 bases; bases with no gene match: 10. CDR3 in amino acids: CATSSPGTSGSFGEQFF. DNA for the CDR3: TGTGCCACCAGCAGTCCCGGGACTAGCGGGAGTTTTGGTGAGCAGTTCTTC. Together with reference TRBV15 and TRBJ2-1, the CDR3 gives the full variable domain: DAMVIQNPRYQVTQFGKPVTLSCSQTLNHNVMYWYQQKSSQAPKLLFHYYDKDFNNEADTPDNFQSRRPNTSFCFLDIRSPGLGDTAMYLCATSSPGTSGSFGEQFFGPGTRLTVL.

This chain connects TRBV9 to TRBJ2-2, with D maybe TRBD2 (6 bases). Germline values: CDR1 SGDLS, CDR2 YYNGEE. CDR3 length equals 16 residues. Trimming pared 3 bases from V and 2 bases from J, leaving 14 bases between. CDR3 sequence reads: CASSAESSVNTGELFF. The CDR3 nucleotides read TGTGCCAGCAGCGCGGAGTCTAGCGTTAACACCGGGGAGCTGTTTTTT.

The rearrangement links TRBV9 to TRBJ2-7; D perhaps matches TRBD2 (5 bases). The CDR3 runs 17 residues. Trimming took 1 base from V and 1 from J, leaving 18 bases between them. Germline V gene sequence: CDR1 SGDLS, CDR2 YYNGEE. This chain's CDR3 is CASSVISPVRGSYEQYF. CDR3 nucleotide sequence: TGTGCCAGCAGCGTAATATCGCCCGTCAGAGGGTCCTACGAGCAGTACTTC.

The chain has TRBV27 and TRBJ2-1; 9 positions match TRBD1. CDR3 length equals 16 residues. The germline CDR1 and CDR2 sequences are MNHEY and SMNVEV (reference sequence). Trimming removed 5 bases from V and 5 bases from J; junction bases left unmatched: 10. DNA for the CDR3: TGTGCCAGCAGTAGAGGGGGGACAGGGTCGAACAATGAGCAGTTCTTC. Encoded protein: CASSRGGTGSNNEQFF.

CDR3 DNA: TGTGCCAGCAGCCCTAGGTCAAGGGGGAACAATCAGCCCCAGCATTTT. As protein: CASSPRSRGNNQPQHF. J is TRBJ1-5 and V is TRBV11-3, with D possibly TRBD1 on 6 matching bases. V lost 5 bases and J lost 3, with 17 bases in between. The CDR3 has 16 amino acids. The germline V gene encodes CDR1 SGHNT and CDR2 YENEEA.

This chain uses TRBV13 with TRBJ2-1; D remains unclear. Per germline, CDR1 PRHDT and CDR2 FYEKMQ (reference sequence). The CDR3 totals 15 residues. The V and J ends lost 7 bases and 0 bases respectively, with 13 bases between them. CDR3 sequence: CASILGPSSYNEQFF. CDR3 nucleotide sequence: TGTGCCAGCATCCTAGGACCGAGCTCCTACAATGAGCAGTTCTTC.

V gene TRBV13 combines with J gene TRBJ2-7; D call uncertain. The V end was cut by 4 bases, the J end by 7 bases, with 26 bases between. Per the germline V gene, CDR1 is PRHDT and CDR2 is FYEKMQ (reference sequence). The CDR3 has 17 residues. DNA for the CDR3: TGTGCCAGCAGCTCCCCCGGACCGAAAGCGAGCGTCGGAGAGCAGTACTTC. It encodes CASSSPGPKASVGEQYF.

The chain is built from TRBV4-1 and TRBJ1-2, with TRBD1 as a possible D gene (6 bases). CDR1 and CDR2 from the germline V gene are MGHRA and YSYEKL. Trimming cost V 4 bases and J 3 bases, with 18 bases left between them. The CDR3 has 16 residues. The CDR3 loop is CASSPLGQGTDYGYTF. CDR3 nucleotides: TGCGCCAGCAGCCCCCTTGGCCAGGGGACGGACTATGGCTACACCTTC.

A note on this clone: A junction boundary mismatches the germline segment, possibly from a read error. The chain links TRBV5-1 to TRBJ2-7; TRBD2 matches at 9 bases. Germline-derived CDR1 and CDR2 are SGHRS and YFSETQ. The CDR3 has 15 residues. The CDR3: CASSLFSGSSSEQYF. The CDR3 nucleotides read TGCGCCAGCAGCTTGTTTAGCGGGAGTTCCTCCGAGCAGTACTTC.

In this sample, this clone turned up once. The V and J genes are TRBV29-1 and TRBJ2-3; weak D call: TRBD2 (6 bases). V was trimmed by 3 bases and J by 2 bases, leaving 15 bases between them. There are 15 residues in the CDR3. The V gene's germline CDR1 is SQVTM and CDR2 ANQGSEA. DNA of the CDR3: TGCAGCGTTGATGTCCAGCGGGCCGCCACAGATACGCAGTATTTT. This sequence encodes CSVDVQRAATDTQYF.

Turning to this clone: Just one base apart from a much larger clone, this may be a read error. The chain uses TRBV5-6 and TRBJ2-7, with 8 bases that match TRBD2. Germline assignment: CDR1 SGHDT and CDR2 YYEEEE. The CDR3 covers 12 residues. V dropped 2 bases and J dropped 5; count of bases not matched to a gene: 0. The CDR3 protein is CASSLAGDEQYF. The CDR3 region has the DNA TGTGCCAGCAGCTTAGCGGGGGACGAGCAGTACTTC.

J is TRBJ2-3 and V is TRBV15; possible D gene TRBD2, 6 bases. V was cut by 6 bases and J by 1 base, with 20 bases left in between. This CDR3 spans 17 amino acids. Germline V gives CDR1 LNHNV, CDR2 YYDKDF (reference sequence). The CDR3 reads CATSPPLGLLGTDTQYF. For the CDR3, the DNA is TGTGCCACCAGTCCACCACTGGGACTCCTGGGCACAGATACGCAGTATTTT.

This clone was counted once. The chain employs TRBV13 and TRBJ2-3; 7 nucleotides align to TRBD2. CDR3 length equals 16 residues. The J segment lost 0 bases and the V segment lost 4 bases, leaving 7 bases of the junction unmatched. Germline V gene lookup returns CDR1 PRHDT and CDR2 FYEKMQ (reference sequence). The DNA for the CDR3 is TGTGCCAGCAGCTCCCGCCTAGCGGCTAGCACAGATACGCAGTATTTT. As protein: CASSSRLAASTDTQYF.

V gene TRBV27 combines with J gene TRBJ1-5, with D perhaps matching TRBD1 (6 bases). The germline V and J ends were trimmed by 0 bases and 2 bases, with 11 bases remaining between them. Looked up from germline, CDR1 is MNHEY and CDR2 is SMNVEV (reference sequence). The CDR3 consists of 16 residues. The CDR3 sequence is CASSLSKTGRNQPQHF. In DNA, the CDR3 is TGTGCCAGCAGTTTATCGAAGACAGGACGCAATCAGCCCCAGCATTTT.

The V call is TRBV29-1, the J call TRBJ2-4; weak D call: TRBD2 (5 bases). The germline V gene encodes CDR1 SQVTM and CDR2 ANQGSEA. The CDR3 is made up of 16 amino acids. V lost 4 bases to trimming and J lost 8 bases, with 24 bases between them. CDR3 sequence (DNA): TGCAGCGTTGTCGGTCATCGCGGGCGAGGGTGGGACATTCAGTACTTC. Translation: CSVVGHRGRGWDIQYF. Looking up the rest from reference TRBV29-1 and TRBJ2-4 gives the full variable domain: SAVISQKPSRDICQRGTSLTIQCQVDSQVTMMFWYRQQPGQSLTLIATANQGSEATYESGFVIDKFPISRPNLTFSTLTVSNMSPEDSSIYLCSVVGHRGRGWDIQYFGAGTRLSVL.

This chain links TRBV5-6 with TRBJ2-7, with D possibly matching TRBD1 (6 bases). CDR3 length: 14 residues. The germline gives CDR1 SGHDT, CDR2 YYEEEE. Trimming pared 0 bases from V and 3 bases from J, leaving 10 bases between. The DNA for the CDR3 is TGTGCCAGCAGCTTGGGGGGGCGGAGCTACGAGCAGTACTTC. This encodes CASSLGGRSYEQYF.

This clone has just one count. The CDR3: CASSQDLLAGELDEQFF. CDR3 DNA sequence: TGCGCCAGCAGCCAAGATCTCCTAGCGGGAGAACTGGATGAGCAGTTCTTC. The genes are TRBV4-3 and TRBJ2-1; TRBD2 aligns across 10 bases. The CDR3 is made up of 17 amino acids. Germline V gene lookup returns CDR1 LGHNA and CDR2 YSLEER. J was trimmed by 8 bases and V by 0 bases; bases with no gene match: 10.

The chain has TRBV7-9 and TRBJ2-5; either TRBD1 or TRBD2 may supply D (6 bases each). This CDR3 has 16 amino acids. With 5 bases removed from V and 5 bases from J, the gap between germline ends came to 21 bases. The germline V gene encodes CDR1 SEHNR and CDR2 FQNEAQ (reference sequence). The CDR3 protein is CASSAVPGAGFETQYF. DNA for the CDR3: TGTGCCAGCAGCGCCGTTCCGGGGGCGGGATTCGAGACCCAGTACTTC.

V gene TRBV2 combines with J gene TRBJ2-7, with D perhaps being TRBD1 or TRBD2 (6 bases each). This CDR3 has 12 amino acids. Germline values: CDR1 SNHLY, CDR2 FYNNEI. V was pared by 8 bases and J by 5 bases, with 13 bases between. As DNA, the CDR3 is TGTGCCAGCTTCGGGGGCTTCCACGAGCAGTACTTC. Translating gives CASFGGFHEQYF.